Listed below are T cell receptor beta chains from one sample, sequenced in a study of beta chain features in type 1 diabetes. This table comes from immunoSEQ multiplex PCR, and its TCRdb copy is limited to in-frame clones, with some not included. The data show some 270,000 clones, less than 15% seen once. The material sequenced was naive CD4+ T cells from blood. The receptors here all came from a woman between 40 and 55 years old in good health. Each CDR3 is given with its conserved first and last residue. The order of the fields is D gene, V gene, clone size, J gene, CDR3 DNA, CDR3 protein. A D gene is named only where the DNA matches it firmly. Clone size is given for some rows only: seen once, a few or many times, or a class if the clone is expanded.

TRBD1	TRBV5-6	-	TRBJ2-5	TGTGCCAGCAGACTCCCGGGACAGGGACAAGAGACCCAGTACTTC	CASRLPGQGQETQYF
-	TRBV28	-	TRBJ1-5	TGTGCCAGCAGGGAGAGCAATCAGCCCCAGCATTTT	CASRESNQPQHF
TRBD1	TRBV6-5	-	TRBJ2-7	TGTGCCAGCAGTGGGACAGTTTCCTACGAGCAGTACTTC	CASSGTVSYEQYF
TRBD2	TRBV28	few	TRBJ2-1	TGTGCCAGCAGTCACAGTCAGGTAGCGGGGGATTACAATGAGCAGTTCTTC	CASSHSQVAGDYNEQFF
-	TRBV18	few	TRBJ1-5	TGTGCCAGCTCACCGACAAGCACGGTCGGTGGGCCCCAGCATTTT	CASSPTSTVGGPQHF
-	TRBV5-1	-	TRBJ2-2	TGCGCCAGCAGCTTTAGCTCCGGGGAGCTGTTTTTT	CASSFSSGELFF
TRBD1	TRBV4-2	few	TRBJ2-1	TGTGCCAGCAGCCAAAGATTCTCAGGACAGGGGGTTAGGAGCTCCTACAATGAGCAGTTCTTC	CASSQRFSGQGVRSSYNEQFF
-	TRBV19	-	TRBJ1-4	TGTGCCAGTAGTATCCGGGATCAGGCGTTTTCGACTAATGAAAAACTGTTTTTT	CASSIRDQAFSTNEKLFF
-	TRBV2	few	TRBJ2-1	TGTGCCAGCAGGGGGTTCCGGGACTCTCACAATGAGCAGTTCTTC	CASRGFRDSHNEQFF
-	TRBV9	-	TRBJ2-5	TGTGCCAGCAGCGCGGCCGGGGGGCCAAAAGAGACCCAGTACTTC	CASSAAGGPKETQYF
-	TRBV5-1	-	TRBJ1-4	TGCGCCAGCAGCGGCGGGGTACTAAATGAAAAACTGTTTTTT	CASSGGVLNEKLFF
TRBD1	TRBV4-1	-	TRBJ2-7	TGCGCCAGCAGCCAAGCGGTTAGGGGGCCCTACGAGCAGTACTTC	CASSQAVRGPYEQYF
-	TRBV12-5	-	TRBJ1-1	TGTGCTAGTGGTTTTTCGCAAGCGAACACTGAAGCTTTCTTT	CASGFSQANTEAFF
-	TRBV6-5	few	TRBJ2-7	TGTGCCAGCAGTTACTCAGACCCGACAGAGAACTACGAGCAGTACTTC	CASSYSDPTENYEQYF
-	TRBV7-2	few	TRBJ1-6	TGTGCCAGCAGCTTTGTGGCAGGGAGGGATTCACCCCTCCACTTT	CASSFVAGRDSPLHF
-	TRBV6-6	few	TRBJ2-4	TGTGCCAGCAAGGGTGCGGGGATACAAAACATTCAGTACTTC	CASKGAGIQNIQYF
-	TRBV7-9	few	TRBJ1-1	TGTGCCAGCAGCTTAGACGGGGGCACTGAAGCTTTCTTT	CASSLDGGTEAFF
TRBD2	TRBV4-3	-	TRBJ2-4	TGCGCCAGCAGCCAGGAAGCCGGGACTAGTGGGGGCATTCAGTACTTC	CASSQEAGTSGGIQYF
TRBD1	TRBV18	few	TRBJ1-1	TGTGCCAGCTCACCACCGAACAGGGGAAGCCTGAACACTGAAGCTTTCTTT	CASSPPNRGSLNTEAFF
-	TRBV7-8	few	TRBJ2-1	TGTGCCACTTACTCAGCGGGTAACAATGAGCAGTTCTTC	CATYSAGNNEQFF
-	TRBV14	-	TRBJ1-3	TGTGCCAGCAGCCAAGCGGATGGGTTCGGGAACACCATATATTTT	CASSQADGFGNTIYF
-	TRBV6-1	-	TRBJ2-1	TGTGCCAGCAGTTGGCGAGCCCTGGCGGGAAATGAGCAGTTCTTC	CASSWRALAGNEQFF
-	TRBV5-1	few	TRBJ2-2	TGCGCCAGCAGCTTGCCGGGGGCGAACACCGGGGAGCTGTTTTTT	CASSLPGANTGELFF
-	TRBV15	few	TRBJ1-5	TGTGCCACCAGCAGAGACAGGCCGAGCAATCAGCCCCAGCATTTT	CATSRDRPSNQPQHF
TRBD1	TRBV9	few	TRBJ1-2	TGTGCCAGCAGCGTAGCTATCTCCGACAGGGAACGTGGCTACACCTTC	CASSVAISDRERGYTF
TRBD2	TRBV5-1	-	TRBJ2-1	TGCGCCAGCAGCTTCCGGGGACTAGCCCCGCGTGAGCAGTTCTTC	CASSFRGLAPREQFF
-	TRBV7-9	many	TRBJ1-5	TGTGCCAGCAGCTTTGGCCAGGGTATCGATCAGCCCCAGCATTTT	CASSFGQGIDQPQHF
-	TRBV7-9	few	TRBJ1-2	TGTGCCAGCAGCTTAGAGGGCAGAGCGGGGGGCTACACCTTC	CASSLEGRAGGYTF
-	TRBV4-3	few	TRBJ1-2	TGCGCCAGCAGCCAAGGATATGGCAACTATGGCTACACCTTC	CASSQGYGNYGYTF
-	TRBV13	few	TRBJ2-3	TGTGCCAGCAGCTTCTATCCTGATACGCAGTATTTT	CASSFYPDTQYF
TRBD1	TRBV6-5	-	TRBJ1-2	TGTGCCAGCAGTTTCCGGGACAGGGGGGGCTATGGCTACACCTTC	CASSFRDRGGYGYTF
-	TRBV4-1	few	TRBJ1-2	TGCGCCAGCAGCCAAATGGGGGGGGTCTATGGCTACACCTTC	CASSQMGGVYGYTF
-	TRBV19	-	TRBJ1-4	TGTGCCAGTATTTCAGGAGGCCCTCGCGAAACTAATGAAAAACTGTTTTTT	CASISGGPRETNEKLFF
TRBD1	TRBV28	few	TRBJ2-1	TGTGCCAGCAGTTTAAGGGGTCGCCAGGGGGTAAGGAATGAGCAGTTCTTC	CASSLRGRQGVRNEQFF
TRBD2	TRBV18	few	TRBJ2-3	TGTGCCAGCTCACCACTCGGCGGTAGCGGGGGCCCTAGCACAGATACGCAGTATTTT	CASSPLGGSGGPSTDTQYF
-	TRBV5-1	-	TRBJ1-1	TGCGCCAGCACCCCTTCGGCGGGGGCTGAAGCTTTCTTT	CASTPSAGAEAFF
-	TRBV5-1	-	TRBJ2-7	TGCGCCAGCAGCAGTCCCGGACAGCAAGCCTACGAGCAGTACTTC	CASSSPGQQAYEQYF
-	TRBV7-6	few	TRBJ2-7	TGTGCCAGCAGCCTCCCTCAGTACTTC	CASSLPQYF
-	TRBV2	-	TRBJ2-4	TGTGCCAGCAGTCCCCTTCAGGTCGGGGACATTCAGTACTTC	CASSPLQVGDIQYF
-	TRBV7-2	-	TRBJ2-3	TGTGCCAGCAGCATGACTAGCACAGATACGCAGTATTTT	CASSMTSTDTQYF
TRBD1	TRBV2	-	TRBJ1-2	TGTGCCAGCAGGTCGGACAGGGTCAACTATGGCTACACCTTC	CASRSDRVNYGYTF
-	TRBV7-7	few	TRBJ2-3	TGTGCCAGCAGCCCAGGGGACCTTCGCACCACAGATACGCAGTATTTT	CASSPGDLRTTDTQYF
-	TRBV7-2	-	TRBJ1-2	TGTGCCAGCAGCTTAGTGGGCCTCGGGGGGCGCCCCTATGGCTACACCTTC	CASSLVGLGGRPYGYTF
TRBD1	TRBV9	few	TRBJ1-1	TGTGCCAGCAGCCCCGGACAGGGGAGGATGGACACTGAAGCTTTCTTT	CASSPGQGRMDTEAFF
-	TRBV2	-	TRBJ2-6	TGTGCCAGACAAGAGGCAGGGGCCAACGTCCTGACTTTC	CARQEAGANVLTF
-	TRBV10-2	few	TRBJ1-2	TGCGCCAGCAGTGAGTCGAGCGGGGGGCGAAGCTATGGCTACACCTTC	CASSESSGGRSYGYTF
TRBD1	TRBV5-1	-	TRBJ1-1	TGCGCCAGCGAAAGCCTAGGACAGGGGCTGAACACTGAAGCTTTCTTT	CASESLGQGLNTEAFF
TRBD1	TRBV19	-	TRBJ1-1	TGTGCCAGTACCCAGGGGGCAAACACTGAAGCTTTCTTT	CASTQGANTEAFF
TRBD1	TRBV5-1	few	TRBJ2-1	TGCGCCAGCAGCCGGGACAGGAGGTCCTACAATGAGCAGTTCTTC	CASSRDRRSYNEQFF
-	TRBV19	-	TRBJ1-1	TGTGCCAGTAGACAGACATGGAAGAACACTGAAGCTTTCTTT	CASRQTWKNTEAFF
TRBD2	TRBV5-1	-	TRBJ2-7	TGCGCCAGTTATAGCGGGGATCTAAACTACGAGCAGTACTTC	CASYSGDLNYEQYF
-	TRBV6-6	few	TRBJ1-2	TGTGCCAGCAGTAAACGACAGCGAAACTATGGCTACACCTTC	CASSKRQRNYGYTF
TRBD2	TRBV9	-	TRBJ2-3	TGTGCCAGCAGCGTTGATGCCGGGACTAGTGCGACAGATACGCAGTATTTT	CASSVDAGTSATDTQYF
TRBD1	TRBV29-1	many	TRBJ2-7	TGCAGCGTGGGACAGTCCAACTACGAGCAGTACTTC	CSVGQSNYEQYF
TRBD1	TRBV10-3	many	TRBJ2-7	TGTGCCATCAGTGAGTTGGGACAGTTTAACGAGCAGTACTTC	CAISELGQFNEQYF
TRBD2	TRBV6-5	few	TRBJ2-3	TGTGCCAGCAGTTCCCTAGCGGGGGAGGAAGATACGCAGTATTTT	CASSSLAGEEDTQYF
-	TRBV19	-	TRBJ2-1	TGTGCCAGTTATAGCCAGGGATATAGTGAGCAGTTCTTC	CASYSQGYSEQFF
-	TRBV27	few	TRBJ2-3	TGTGCCAGCAGTTTCTTGGGCCGCCTTCTAGATACGCAGTATTTT	CASSFLGRLLDTQYF
TRBD1	TRBV5-1	-	TRBJ2-7	TGCGCCAGCAGCCCGAGGACAGGGGGCACCGAGCAGTACTTC	CASSPRTGGTEQYF